This T cell receptor (beta chain) originates from a study of Tregs in tolerant kidney transplant recipients. The study, taken as a whole, reports: The most relevant donor-specific Treg TCRbeta repertoire apparently came from expansion with activated donor B cells. The small number of patients limits these findings pending further validation. No direct test of biological reproducibility was done here.

Unstimulated Tregs (CD4+CD25+CD127-) and CD4+CD25- non-Tregs were sorted from PBMCs. CDR1 and CDR2 from the germline V gene are SEHNR and FQNEAQ (reference sequence). The CDR3 runs to 13 residues. The germline V and J ends were trimmed by 6 bases and 5 bases, with 10 bases remaining between them. The data were produced by immunoSEQ multiplex PCR, yet TCRdb's version contains in-frame clones alone and is incomplete. The data show about 46,000 clones, about 90% seen once. Remarks on this clone: Its cognate antigen is unknown.

V is TRBV7-9 and J is TRBJ2-2; the D gene is possibly TRBD2 (6 bases). The material sequenced was Tregs from blood. The receptor's source is a human donor in good health. CDR3 loop: CASRLTSTGELFF. CDR3 sequence (DNA): TGTGCCAGCAGGTTGACTAGTACCGGGGAGCTGTTTTTT.